Presented here are 21 T cell receptor beta chains from one specimen sequenced in a study of control samples from healthy donors and cancer patients. Generated by immunoSEQ multiplex PCR, the TCRdb table keeps only in-frame clones and is missing some. The sample consists of approximately 86,000 clones, around nine tenths of them appearing once. Sequencing was performed on blood. Source of these receptors: a young man in good health.

This sequence joins TRBV25-1 and TRBJ1-2; D gene uncertain. The CDR3 contains 12 residues. V lost 3 bases and J lost 4, with 6 bases in between. Germline V lookup: CDR1 MGHDK, CDR2 SYGVNS. CDR3: CASSDPGYGYTF. CDR3 in DNA: TGTGCCAGCAGTGATCCCGGCTATGGCTACACCTTC.

This chain joins TRBV7-9 and TRBJ1-1; TRBD1 might be the D (5 bases). CDR1 SEHNR and CDR2 FQNEAQ come from the germline V gene (reference sequence). The CDR3 is 13 amino acids. The ends were cut back, 6 bases at V and 5 bases at J, with 13 bases in the middle. As DNA, the CDR3 is TGTGCCAGCAGGGCAGGGTTTGGGACTGAAGCTTTCTTT. It yields the protein CASRAGFGTEAFF.

The chain joins TRBV5-1 to TRBJ1-1; no clear D gene. CDR3 length equals 13 residues. CDR1 and CDR2 from the germline V gene are SGHRS and YFSETQ. The ends were cut back, 4 bases at V and 6 bases at J, with 13 bases in the middle. The CDR3 DNA is TGCGCCAGCAGCCCCGCGAGTCCCCCTGAAGCTTTCTTT. This sequence encodes CASSPASPPEAFF.

This clone was seen a few times. V is TRBV7-9 and J is TRBJ1-4; TRBD1 aligns across 8 bases. Trimming cost V 3 bases and J 8 bases; bases outside gene matches: 5. CDR3 length equals 14 residues. The germline CDR1 and CDR2 sequences are SEHNR and FQNEAQ (reference sequence). The CDR3, as DNA: TGTGCCAGCAGCTTGGACAGGGTTAACGAAAAACTGTTTTTT. It is translated as CASSLDRVNEKLFF.

The CDR3 bases are TGTGCCAGCAGTGAACTTAAGGGGCACAGGGGAGGGAGCAATCAGCCCCAGCATTTT. Translation: CASSELKGHRGGSNQPQHF. The genes are TRBV6-1 and TRBJ1-5; 7 nucleotides agree with TRBD1. Per the germline V gene, CDR1 is MNHNS and CDR2 is SASEGT. This CDR3 has 19 amino acids. V dropped 2 bases and J dropped 1; count of bases not matched to a gene: 14.

The chain combines TRBV5-1 with TRBJ1-2; D remains unclear. The V gene lost 1 base and the J gene lost 7 bases, with 11 bases spanning the gap. Germline V gives CDR1 SGHRS, CDR2 YFSETQ. The CDR3 consists of 13 residues. In nucleotides, the CDR3 is TGCGCCAGCAGCTTGCTAGGTAACGCTGGCTACACCTTC. It translates to CASSLLGNAGYTF.

V usage is TRBV4-1 and J usage is TRBJ2-1; D is perhaps TRBD1 (5 bases). Germline CDR1 and CDR2: MGHRA and YSYEKL. The CDR3 contains 13 residues. Trimming shortened V by 2 bases and J by 8 bases, and 10 bases separated the two germline ends. CDR3 region: CASSQREGDEQFF. DNA of the CDR3: TGCGCCAGCAGCCAAAGAGAAGGGGATGAGCAGTTCTTC.

The gene calls are TRBV5-5 and TRBJ2-3; no clear D gene. V lost 0 bases and J lost 2, with 4 bases in between. The CDR3 totals 13 residues. CDR1 SGHKS and CDR2 YYEKEE come from the germline V gene (reference sequence). CDR3 residues: CASSLGSTDTQYF. DNA of the CDR3: TGTGCCAGCAGCTTGGGGTCCACAGATACGCAGTATTTT.

The chain is built from TRBV27 and TRBJ2-3, with TRBD1 matching over 7 bases. With V trimmed by 3 bases and J by 0 bases, 3 bases remained unmatched. The CDR3 runs to 15 residues. CDR1 MNHEY and CDR2 SMNVEV come from the germline V gene (reference sequence). The CDR3 DNA sequence: TGTGCCAGCAGTTTCGGGACAGCGAGCACAGATACGCAGTATTTT. Protein sequence: CASSFGTASTDTQYF.

The chain joins TRBV25-1 to TRBJ2-3; D is perhaps TRBD1 or TRBD2 (7 bases each). The CDR3 contains 17 residues. The V gene's germline CDR1 is MGHDK and CDR2 SYGVNS. Trimming took 3 bases from V and 4 from J, leaving 20 bases between them. CDR3 coding DNA: TGTGCCAGCAGTGACCCTAGCAGGGGGGGCGTAGCAGATACGCAGTATTTT. It specifies CASSDPSRGGVADTQYF. Using reference TRBV25-1 and TRBJ2-3 for the parts outside the CDR3, the full variable domain is EADIYQTPRYLVIGTGKKITLECSQTMGHDKMYWYQQDPGMELHLIHYSYGVNSTEKGDLSSESTVSRIRTEHFPLTLESARPSHTSQYLCASSDPSRGGVADTQYFGPGTRLTVL.

This sequence joins TRBV4-2 and TRBJ2-3; D call uncertain. This CDR3 is built from 9 residues. From germline, CDR1 is LGHNA and CDR2 YNFKEQ. V was shortened by 7 bases and J by 4 bases, with 0 bases between the two germline ends. The CDR3 nucleotides read TGTGCCAGCACAGATACGCAGTATTTT. Protein sequence: CASTDTQYF.

The CDR3 DNA reads TGTGCCAGCAGTGACAGGGACAATGAGCAGTTCTTC. Residues: CASSDRDNEQFF. V and J are TRBV2 and TRBJ2-1; perhaps TRBD1 as D (5 bases). The V gene lost 3 bases and the J gene lost 5 bases, with 5 bases spanning the gap. CDR1 is SNHLY and CDR2 is FYNNEI in the germline V gene. The CDR3 contains 12 residues.

The rearrangement uses TRBV25-1 and TRBJ1-1; the D is unclear. CDR1 is MGHDK, CDR2 SYGVNS, per germline. The CDR3 is 13 amino acids. The V end lost 0 bases, the J end lost 3 bases, and 5 bases lay between the germline ends. The CDR3 DNA follows: TGTGCCAGCAGTGAATATGCAGACACTGAAGCTTTCTTT. It codes for CASSEYADTEAFF.

The V call is TRBV6-5, the J call TRBJ1-4; D perhaps matches TRBD1 (5 bases). V shed 6 bases and J shed 8 bases, with 10 bases lying between them. This CDR3 has 12 residues. Germline V gene data show CDR1 as MNHEY and CDR2 as SVGAGI. Written as DNA, the CDR3 is TGTGCCAGCAGGGCGGGGGGGGAAAAACTGTTTTTT. This translates into CASRAGGEKLFF.

The chain links TRBV6-6 to TRBJ2-2, with TRBD1 matching over 11 bases. V was clipped by 6 bases and J by 4 bases; unmatched bases: 4. Germline V CDR1 and CDR2: MNHNY, SVGAGI (reference sequence). The CDR3 contains 15 residues. CDR3 residues: CASSEGTGGTGELFF. Here the CDR3 DNA reads TGTGCCAGCAGCGAAGGGACAGGGGGCACCGGGGAGCTGTTTTTT.

In this sample, this clone turned up once. This rearrangement joins TRBV6-6 to TRBJ1-4, with D perhaps TRBD1 (6 bases). V was clipped by 2 bases and J by 5 bases, with 9 bases between them. Germline V gene sequence: CDR1 MNHNY, CDR2 SVGAGI (reference sequence). CDR3 length: 14 residues. The CDR3 here is CASSYPQGNEKLFF. The CDR3 DNA sequence: TGTGCCAGCAGTTACCCCCAGGGGAATGAAAAACTGTTTTTT.

This chain joins TRBV5-1 and TRBJ1-6; 8 bases are a match to TRBD1. Trimming took 3 bases from V and 0 from J; bases not matched to a gene: 5. The CDR3 covers 17 residues. Germline-derived CDR1 and CDR2 are SGHRS and YFSETQ. The CDR3 loop is CASSSRGLSSYNSPLHF. In DNA, the CDR3 is TGCGCCAGCAGCTCCAGGGGGCTGAGCTCCTATAATTCACCCCTCCACTTT.

The chain has TRBV5-5 and TRBJ2-3; D unclear. The germline gives CDR1 SGHKS, CDR2 YYEKEE (reference sequence). The V and J ends lost 4 bases and 0 bases respectively, with 9 bases between them. The CDR3 runs 14 residues. CDR3 region: CASSGLLSTDTQYF. The CDR3 DNA sequence: TGTGCCAGCAGCGGCCTCCTCAGCACAGATACGCAGTATTTT. Based on the CDR3 plus reference TRBV5-5 and TRBJ2-3, the full variable domain is DAGVTQSPTHLIKTRGQQVTLRCSPISGHKSVSWYQQVLGQGPQFIFQYYEKEERGRGNFPDRFSARQFPNYSSELNVNALLLGDSALYLCASSGLLSTDTQYFGPGTRLTVL.

The CDR3 protein is CAWSSTGELFF. In DNA form, the CDR3 reads TGTGCCTGGAGCAGCACCGGGGAGCTGTTTTTT. The V gene is TRBV30, the J gene TRBJ2-2; D not certain. The germline V gene encodes CDR1 GTSNPN and CDR2 SVGIG (reference sequence). The CDR3 length is 11 residues. The germline V and J ends were trimmed by 3 bases and 4 bases, with 3 bases remaining between them.

CDR3 protein: CASSLNPGGEQYV. CDR3 sequence (DNA): TGTGCCAGCAGTTTAAACCCAGGAGGTGAGCAGTACGTC. The chain carries TRBV12-3 or TRBV12-4 and TRBJ2-7, with D maybe TRBD2 (5 bases). There are 13 residues in the CDR3. Trimming took 2 bases from V and 7 from J, leaving 12 bases between them.

The V call is TRBV10-1, the J call TRBJ1-3, with D possibly being TRBD1 (5 bases). CDR1 is WNHNN and CDR2 is SYGVQD in the germline V gene (reference sequence). Trimming shortened V by 6 bases and J by 4 bases, and 16 bases separated the two germline ends. The CDR3 loop spans 15 amino acids. The CDR3 nucleotides read TGCGCCAGCAGCGCCGGGACGGCGAAGGGAAACACCATATATTTT. This encodes CASSAGTAKGNTIYF.